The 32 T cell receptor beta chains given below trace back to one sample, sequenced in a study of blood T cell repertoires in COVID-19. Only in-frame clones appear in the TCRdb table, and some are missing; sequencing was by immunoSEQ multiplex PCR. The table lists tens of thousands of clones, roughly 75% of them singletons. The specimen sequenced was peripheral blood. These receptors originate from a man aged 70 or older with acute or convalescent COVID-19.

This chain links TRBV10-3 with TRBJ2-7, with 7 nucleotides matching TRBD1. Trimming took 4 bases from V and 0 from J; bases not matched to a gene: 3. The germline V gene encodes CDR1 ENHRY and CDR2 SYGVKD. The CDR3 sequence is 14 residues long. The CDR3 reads CAISVGGSSYEQYF. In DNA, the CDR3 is TGTGCCATCAGTGTAGGGGGCAGCTCCTACGAGCAGTACTTC.

CDR3 in amino acids: CAWSPTGTGNQPQHF. The CDR3 DNA follows: TGTGCCTGGAGCCCCACCGGGACAGGGAATCAGCCCCAGCATTTT. The rearrangement uses TRBV30 and TRBJ1-5; TRBD1 matches 9 bases. This CDR3 region has 15 residues. V shed 3 bases, J shed 4 bases, and the junction held 7 bases outside the gene matches. CDR1 and CDR2 from the germline V gene are GTSNPN and SVGIG (reference sequence).

The CDR3: CASSPYRIPSGSADTQYF. The CDR3 DNA sequence: TGTGCCAGCAGCCCGTACCGGATCCCCTCCGGGAGCGCAGATACGCAGTATTTT. V is TRBV7-8 and J is TRBJ2-3, with D maybe TRBD2 (6 bases). From germline, CDR1 is SGHVS and CDR2 FQNEAQ. V gave up 5 bases and J gave up 4 bases, with 25 bases separating them. The CDR3 is made up of 18 amino acids.

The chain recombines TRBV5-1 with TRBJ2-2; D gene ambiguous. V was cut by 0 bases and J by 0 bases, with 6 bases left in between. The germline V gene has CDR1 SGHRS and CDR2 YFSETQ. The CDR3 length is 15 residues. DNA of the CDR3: TGCGCCAGCAGCTTGGCACGCGCGAACACCGGGGAGCTGTTTTTT. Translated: CASSLARANTGELFF.

CDR3 bases: TGTGCCAGCAGCGTAGCTCTAGCGGGAGGGATGAGTCTGCAATTCTTC. This sequence encodes CASSVALAGGMSLQFF. The V gene is TRBV9, the J gene TRBJ2-1; 12 bases line up with TRBD2. The germline gives CDR1 SGDLS, CDR2 YYNGEE. The trim removed 0 bases at V and 16 bases at J, leaving 14 bases unmatched. The CDR3 runs to 16 residues.

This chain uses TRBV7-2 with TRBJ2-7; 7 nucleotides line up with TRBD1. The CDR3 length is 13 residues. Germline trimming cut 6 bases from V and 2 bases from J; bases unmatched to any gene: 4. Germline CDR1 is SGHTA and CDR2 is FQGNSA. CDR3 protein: CASRRDRAYEQYF. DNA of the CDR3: TGTGCCAGCAGACGGGACAGAGCCTACGAGCAGTACTTC.

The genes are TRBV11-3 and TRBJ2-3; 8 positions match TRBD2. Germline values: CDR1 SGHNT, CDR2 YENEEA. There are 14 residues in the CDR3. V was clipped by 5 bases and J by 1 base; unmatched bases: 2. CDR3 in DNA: TGTGCCAGCAGCACGACTAGCGGCACAGATACGCAGTATTTT. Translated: CASSTTSGTDTQYF.

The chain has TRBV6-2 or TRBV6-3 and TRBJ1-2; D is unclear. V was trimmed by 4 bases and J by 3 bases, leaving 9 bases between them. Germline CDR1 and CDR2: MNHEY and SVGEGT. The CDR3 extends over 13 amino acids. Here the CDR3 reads CASSSREYYGYTF. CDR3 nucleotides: TGTGCCAGCAGTTCGAGGGAGTACTATGGCTACACCTTC.

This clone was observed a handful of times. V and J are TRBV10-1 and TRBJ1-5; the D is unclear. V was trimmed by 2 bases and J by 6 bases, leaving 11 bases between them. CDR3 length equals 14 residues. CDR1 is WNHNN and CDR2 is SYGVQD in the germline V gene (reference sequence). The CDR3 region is CASSETGNPQPQHF. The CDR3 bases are TGCGCCAGCAGTGAGACGGGGAATCCTCAGCCCCAGCATTTT.

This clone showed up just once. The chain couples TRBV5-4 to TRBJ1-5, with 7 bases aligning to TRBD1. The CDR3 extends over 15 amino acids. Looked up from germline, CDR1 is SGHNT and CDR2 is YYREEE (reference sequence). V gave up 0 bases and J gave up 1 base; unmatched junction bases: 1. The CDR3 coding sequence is TGTGCCAGCAGCTTGGACAGGGGAAGCAATCAGCCCCAGCATTTT. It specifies CASSLDRGSNQPQHF. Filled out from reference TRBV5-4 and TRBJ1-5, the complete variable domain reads ETGVTQSPTHLIKTRGQQVTLRCSSQSGHNTVSWYQQALGQGPQFIFQYYREEENGRGNFPPRFSGLQFPNYSSELNVNALELDDSALYLCASSLDRGSNQPQHFGDGTRLSIL.

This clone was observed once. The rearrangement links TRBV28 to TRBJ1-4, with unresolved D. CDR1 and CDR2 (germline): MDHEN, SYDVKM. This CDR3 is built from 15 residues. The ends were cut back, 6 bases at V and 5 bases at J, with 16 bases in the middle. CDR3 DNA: TGTGCCAGCAGGAGACGGGGATTGAGAAATGAAAAACTGTTTTTT. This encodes CASRRRGLRNEKLFF. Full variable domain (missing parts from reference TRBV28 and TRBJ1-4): DVKVTQSSRYLVKRTGEKVFLECVQDMDHENMFWYRQDPGLGLRLIYFSYDVKMKEKGDIPEGYSVSREKKERFSLILESASTNQTSMYLCASRRRGLRNEKLFFGSGTQLSVL.

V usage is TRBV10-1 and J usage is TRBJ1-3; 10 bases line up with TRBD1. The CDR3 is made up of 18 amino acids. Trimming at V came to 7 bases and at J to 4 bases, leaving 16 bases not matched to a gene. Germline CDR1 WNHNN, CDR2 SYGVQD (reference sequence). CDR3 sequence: CASTEDRGNPLAGNTIYF. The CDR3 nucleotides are TGCGCCAGCACCGAGGACAGGGGGAACCCCCTAGCCGGAAACACCATATATTTT.

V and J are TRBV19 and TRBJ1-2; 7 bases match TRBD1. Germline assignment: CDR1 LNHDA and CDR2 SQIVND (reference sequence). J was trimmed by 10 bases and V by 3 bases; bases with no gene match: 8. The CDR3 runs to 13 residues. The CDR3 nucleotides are TGTGCCAGTAGTATCGGGACAGCGGAGGACTACACCTTC. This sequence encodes CASSIGTAEDYTF.

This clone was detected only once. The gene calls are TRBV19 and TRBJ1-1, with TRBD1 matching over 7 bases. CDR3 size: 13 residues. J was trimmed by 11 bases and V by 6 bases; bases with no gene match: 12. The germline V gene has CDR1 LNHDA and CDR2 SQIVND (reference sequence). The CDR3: CASRISSGTVAFF. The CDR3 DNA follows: TGTGCCAGTAGGATTAGTTCCGGGACAGTCGCTTTCTTT. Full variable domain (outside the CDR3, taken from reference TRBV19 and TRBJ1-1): DGGITQSPKYLFRKEGQNVTLSCEQNLNHDAMYWYRQDPGQGLRLIYYSQIVNDFQKGDIAEGYSVSREKKESFPLTVTSAQKNPTAFYLCASRISSGTVAFFGQGTRLTVV.

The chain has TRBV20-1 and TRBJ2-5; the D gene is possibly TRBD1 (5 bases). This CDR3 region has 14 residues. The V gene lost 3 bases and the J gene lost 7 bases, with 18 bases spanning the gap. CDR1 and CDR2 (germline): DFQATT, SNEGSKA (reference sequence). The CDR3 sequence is CSASPALQRGTQYF. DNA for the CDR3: TGCAGTGCTAGTCCAGCCCTCCAAAGGGGGACCCAGTACTTC.

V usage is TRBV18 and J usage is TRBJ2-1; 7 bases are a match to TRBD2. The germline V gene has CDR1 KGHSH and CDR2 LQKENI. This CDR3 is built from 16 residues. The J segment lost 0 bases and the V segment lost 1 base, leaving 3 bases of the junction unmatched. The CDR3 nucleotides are TGTGCCAGCTCACCACTCCGCGGGGGCTCCTACAATGAGCAGTTCTTC. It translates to CASSPLRGGSYNEQFF.

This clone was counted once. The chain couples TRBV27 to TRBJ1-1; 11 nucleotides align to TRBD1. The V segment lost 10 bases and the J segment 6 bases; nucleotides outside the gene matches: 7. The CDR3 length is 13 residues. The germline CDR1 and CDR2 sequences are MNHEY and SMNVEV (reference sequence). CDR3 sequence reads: CATRGQGEAEAFF. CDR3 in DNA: TGTGCCACCAGGGGACAGGGGGAGGCTGAAGCTTTCTTT.

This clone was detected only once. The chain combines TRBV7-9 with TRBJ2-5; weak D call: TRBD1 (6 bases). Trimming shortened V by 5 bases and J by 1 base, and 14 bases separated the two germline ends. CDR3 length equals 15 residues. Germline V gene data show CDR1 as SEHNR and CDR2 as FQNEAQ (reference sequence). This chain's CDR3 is CASSIDRIPQETQYF. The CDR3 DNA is TGTGCCAGCAGCATCGACAGGATCCCCCAAGAGACCCAGTACTTC.

The CDR3 region is CASSQNLRDRNYGYTF. The CDR3 DNA sequence: TGTGCCAGCTCCCAAAATTTAAGAGACAGGAATTATGGCTACACCTTC. The V and J genes are TRBV18 and TRBJ1-2, with a possible D match to TRBD1 (6 bases). Germline V gene data show CDR1 as KGHSH and CDR2 as LQKENI. This CDR3 contains 16 residues. Trimming pared 6 bases from V and 5 bases from J, leaving 22 bases between.

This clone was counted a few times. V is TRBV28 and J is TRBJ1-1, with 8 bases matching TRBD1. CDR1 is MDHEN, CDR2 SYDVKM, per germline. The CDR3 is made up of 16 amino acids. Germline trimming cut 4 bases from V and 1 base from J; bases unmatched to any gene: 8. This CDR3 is CASSSPTGDSNTEAFF. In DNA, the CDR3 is TGTGCCAGCAGTTCCCCGACAGGGGATTCGAACACTGAAGCTTTCTTT.

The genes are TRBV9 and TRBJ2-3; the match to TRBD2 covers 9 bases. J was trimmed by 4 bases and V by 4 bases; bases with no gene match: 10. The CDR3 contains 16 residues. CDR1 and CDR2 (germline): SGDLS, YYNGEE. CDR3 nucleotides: TGTGCCAGCAGCCCCCGGGGAGCGGGGGGTGCAGATACGCAGTATTTT. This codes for CASSPRGAGGADTQYF. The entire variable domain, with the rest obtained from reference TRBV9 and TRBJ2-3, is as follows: DSGVTQTPKHLITATGQRVTLRCSPRSGDLSVYWYQQSLDQGLQFLIQYYNGEERAKGNILERFSAQQFPDLHSELNLSSLELGDSALYFCASSPRGAGGADTQYFGPGTRLTVL.

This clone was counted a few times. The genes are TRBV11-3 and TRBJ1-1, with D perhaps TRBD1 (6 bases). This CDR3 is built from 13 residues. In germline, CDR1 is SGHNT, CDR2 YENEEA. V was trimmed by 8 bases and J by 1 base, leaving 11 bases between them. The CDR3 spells CASGRQANTEAFF. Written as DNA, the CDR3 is TGTGCCAGCGGCCGACAGGCGAACACTGAAGCTTTCTTT.

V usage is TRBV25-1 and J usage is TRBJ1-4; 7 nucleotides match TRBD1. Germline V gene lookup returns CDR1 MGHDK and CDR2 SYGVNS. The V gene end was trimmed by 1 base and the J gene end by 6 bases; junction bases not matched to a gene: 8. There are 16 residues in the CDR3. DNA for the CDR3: TGTGCCAGCAGTGAATTAGGCACAGGGGCGGATGAAAAACTGTTTTTT. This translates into CASSELGTGADEKLFF.

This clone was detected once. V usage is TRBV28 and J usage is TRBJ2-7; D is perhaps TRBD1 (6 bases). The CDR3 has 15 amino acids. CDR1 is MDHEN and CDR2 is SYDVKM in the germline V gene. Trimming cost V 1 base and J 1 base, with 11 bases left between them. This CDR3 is CASSLSGTSSYEQYF. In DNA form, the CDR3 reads TGTGCCAGCAGTTTATCTGGGACATCATCCTACGAGCAGTACTTC. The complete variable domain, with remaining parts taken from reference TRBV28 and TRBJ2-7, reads DVKVTQSSRYLVKRTGEKVFLECVQDMDHENMFWYRQDPGLGLRLIYFSYDVKMKEKGDIPEGYSVSREKKERFSLILESASTNQTSMYLCASSLSGTSSYEQYFGPGTRLTVT.

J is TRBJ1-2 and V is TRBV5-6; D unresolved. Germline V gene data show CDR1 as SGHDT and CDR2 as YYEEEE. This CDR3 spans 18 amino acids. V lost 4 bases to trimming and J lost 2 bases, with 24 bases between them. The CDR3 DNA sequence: TGTGCCAGCAGCCACAATCCAGGTCAGATTGAAGGAAACTATGGCTACACCTTC. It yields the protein CASSHNPGQIEGNYGYTF.

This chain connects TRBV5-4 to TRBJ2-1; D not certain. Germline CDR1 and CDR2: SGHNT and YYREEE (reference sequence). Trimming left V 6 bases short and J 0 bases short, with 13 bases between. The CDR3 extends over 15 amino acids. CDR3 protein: CASKPLQSSYNEQFF. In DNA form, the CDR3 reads TGTGCCAGCAAACCCCTACAGAGCTCCTACAATGAGCAGTTCTTC.

Written as DNA, the CDR3 is TGCGCCAGCAGCTCAGGGTGGGACACTGAAGCTTTCTTT. This codes for CASSSGWDTEAFF. J is TRBJ1-1 and V is TRBV5-1; maybe TRBD1 (5 bases). Germline CDR1 and CDR2: SGHRS and YFSETQ. The CDR3 contains 13 residues. The V end lost 3 bases, the J end lost 3 bases, and 9 bases lay between the germline ends.

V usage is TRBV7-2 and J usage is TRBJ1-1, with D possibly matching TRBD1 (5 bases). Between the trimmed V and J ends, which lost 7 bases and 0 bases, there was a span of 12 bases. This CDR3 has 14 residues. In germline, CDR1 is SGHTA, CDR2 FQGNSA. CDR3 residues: CASTWGGMNTEAFF. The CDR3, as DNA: TGTGCCAGCACCTGGGGCGGCATGAACACTGAAGCTTTCTTT.

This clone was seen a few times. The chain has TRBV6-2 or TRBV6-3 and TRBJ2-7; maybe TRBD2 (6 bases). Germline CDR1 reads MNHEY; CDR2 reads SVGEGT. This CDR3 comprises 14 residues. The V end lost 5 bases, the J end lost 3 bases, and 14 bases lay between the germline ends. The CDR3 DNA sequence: TGTGCCAGCAGTACGACCGGGACTCTCTACGAGCAGTACTTC. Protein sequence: CASSTTGTLYEQYF.

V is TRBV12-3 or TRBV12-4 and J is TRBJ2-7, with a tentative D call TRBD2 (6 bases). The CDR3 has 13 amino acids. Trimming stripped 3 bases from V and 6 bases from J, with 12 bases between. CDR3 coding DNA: TGTGCCAGCAGTTTCTCTGGAGGGCCCGAGCAGTACTTC. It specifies CASSFSGGPEQYF.

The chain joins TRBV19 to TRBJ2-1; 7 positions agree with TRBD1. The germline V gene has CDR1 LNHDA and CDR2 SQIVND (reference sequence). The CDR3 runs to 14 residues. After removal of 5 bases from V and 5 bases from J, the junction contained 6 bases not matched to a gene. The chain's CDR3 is CASSLRTGDNEQFF. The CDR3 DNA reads TGTGCCAGTAGTTTACGGACAGGCGACAATGAGCAGTTCTTC.

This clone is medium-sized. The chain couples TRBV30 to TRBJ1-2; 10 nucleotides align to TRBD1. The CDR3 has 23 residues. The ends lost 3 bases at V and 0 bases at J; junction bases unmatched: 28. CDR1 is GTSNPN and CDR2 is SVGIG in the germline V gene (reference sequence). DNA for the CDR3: TGTGCCTGGAGGGGTACGGGACAGGGGTGGGCCCCCCATAGTCACCCACCTAACTATGGCTACACCTTC. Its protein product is CAWRGTGQGWAPHSHPPNYGYTF.